This is a list of T cell receptor beta chains from one sample in a study of blood T cell repertoires in COVID-19. Here immunoSEQ multiplex PCR was the method, and the copy in TCRdb shows in-frame clones only, minus some. The repertoire consists of some 150,000 clones, with approximately 89% occurring once and the leading ten covering about 1.5%. Source material: peripheral blood. The source of these receptors is a human donor in a cohort sampled during active COVID-19. Both conserved end residues are part of each CDR3. The D gene is left open where the match is weak. Some rows have no size entry. The others give once, few or many, or a class for an expanded clone.

clone size: .
J gene: TRBJ2-2
D gene: .
V gene: TRBV21-1
CDR3 length: 16
CDR3 protein: CASSKGDRGRVGELFF
CDR3 DNA: TGTGCCAGCAGCAAAGGGGACAGGGGGCGCGTCGGGGAGCTGTTTTTT

clone size: once
J gene: TRBJ2-3
D gene: .
V gene: TRBV7-9
CDR3 length: 15
CDR3 protein: CASSLSSSSTDTQYF
CDR3 DNA: TGTGCCAGCAGCTTATCGAGCTCTAGCACAGATACGCAGTATTTT

clone size: .
J gene: TRBJ1-1
D gene: .
V gene: TRBV6-1
CDR3 length: 11
CDR3 protein: CASSERGGAFF
CDR3 DNA: TGTGCCAGCAGTGAAAGGGGCGGAGCTTTCTTT

clone size: .
J gene: TRBJ1-4
D gene: TRBD1
V gene: TRBV28
CDR3 length: 16
CDR3 protein: CASSGTGSTTNEKLFF
CDR3 DNA: TGTGCCAGCAGCGGGACAGGGAGCACAACTAATGAAAAACTGTTTTTT

clone size: .
J gene: TRBJ2-7
D gene: .
V gene: TRBV5-6
CDR3 length: 14
CDR3 protein: CASSPPYSSYEQYF
CDR3 DNA: TGTGCCAGCAGCCCACCATACAGCTCCTACGAGCAGTACTTC

clone size: .
J gene: TRBJ2-1
D gene: TRBD2
V gene: TRBV30
CDR3 length: 15
CDR3 protein: CAWNTAGAFYNEQFF
CDR3 DNA: TGTGCCTGGAACACAGCGGGGGCCTTTTACAATGAGCAGTTCTTC

clone size: .
J gene: TRBJ2-2
D gene: TRBD1
V gene: TRBV7-6
CDR3 length: 15
CDR3 protein: CASSLGQGGTGELFF
CDR3 DNA: TGTGCCAGCAGCCTGGGACAGGGCGGTACCGGGGAGCTGTTTTTT

clone size: .
J gene: TRBJ2-7
D gene: .
V gene: TRBV5-1
CDR3 length: 12
CDR3 protein: CASRGQNYEQYF
CDR3 DNA: TGCGCCAGCAGGGGGCAGAACTACGAGCAGTACTTC

clone size: .
J gene: TRBJ2-3
D gene: TRBD2
V gene: TRBV19
CDR3 length: 14
CDR3 protein: CASRAGPNTDTQYF
CDR3 DNA: TGTGCCAGCCGAGCGGGGCCTAACACAGATACGCAGTATTTT

clone size: .
J gene: TRBJ2-2
D gene: TRBD1
V gene: TRBV5-1
CDR3 length: 15
CDR3 protein: CASSWDSLSSGELFF
CDR3 DNA: TGCGCCAGCAGTTGGGACAGCTTGTCCTCCGGGGAGCTGTTTTTT

clone size: .
J gene: TRBJ2-2
D gene: .
V gene: TRBV11-2
CDR3 length: 16
CDR3 protein: CASSLGLTRDTGELFF
CDR3 DNA: TGTGCCAGCAGCCTCGGACTGACCCGAGACACCGGGGAGCTGTTTTTT

clone size: .
J gene: TRBJ1-1
D gene: TRBD1
V gene: TRBV4-1
CDR3 length: 15
CDR3 protein: CASSYRDRKNTEAFF
CDR3 DNA: TGCGCCAGCAGCTATCGGGACAGAAAGAACACTGAAGCTTTCTTT

clone size: few
J gene: TRBJ1-2
D gene: TRBD1
V gene: TRBV7-9
CDR3 length: 16
CDR3 protein: CASSSPYRGLNYGYTF
CDR3 DNA: TGTGCCAGCAGCTCACCTTACAGGGGCTTAAACTATGGCTACACCTTC

clone size: .
J gene: TRBJ2-5
D gene: TRBD2
V gene: TRBV2
CDR3 length: 16
CDR3 protein: CASSVLGAGGGETQYF
CDR3 DNA: TGTGCCAGCAGCGTTTTAGGAGCGGGGGGAGGAGAGACCCAGTACTTC

clone size: once
J gene: TRBJ1-1
D gene: TRBD1
V gene: TRBV5-6
CDR3 length: 16
CDR3 protein: CASSRGRQGSGTEAFF
CDR3 DNA: TGTGCCAGCAGCCGGGGGCGACAGGGGAGTGGCACTGAAGCTTTCTTT

clone size: .
J gene: TRBJ2-7
D gene: .
V gene: TRBV27
CDR3 length: 15
CDR3 protein: CASSLLEGAWDEQYF
CDR3 DNA: TGTGCCAGCAGTTTATTGGAGGGGGCATGGGACGAGCAGTACTTC

clone size: .
J gene: TRBJ1-1
D gene: TRBD1
V gene: TRBV29-1
CDR3 length: 15
CDR3 protein: CSVRWTGEPNTEAFF
CDR3 DNA: TGCAGCGTTCGGTGGACAGGGGAACCGAACACTGAAGCTTTCTTT

clone size: .
J gene: TRBJ2-2
D gene: TRBD2
V gene: TRBV27
CDR3 length: 15
CDR3 protein: CASSLYGGATGELFF
CDR3 DNA: TGTGCCAGCAGTTTATACGGGGGGGCTACCGGGGAGCTGTTTTTT

clone size: .
J gene: TRBJ2-7
D gene: TRBD1
V gene: TRBV10-3
CDR3 length: 14
CDR3 protein: CATESDRESYEQYF
CDR3 DNA: TGTGCCACCGAATCGGACAGGGAGTCCTACGAGCAGTACTTC

clone size: few
J gene: TRBJ2-7
D gene: TRBD1
V gene: TRBV7-9
CDR3 length: 11
CDR3 protein: CAGQGLYEQYF
CDR3 DNA: TGTGCCGGACAGGGTCTCTACGAGCAGTACTTC

clone size: .
J gene: TRBJ1-1
D gene: TRBD1
V gene: TRBV5-1
CDR3 length: 12
CDR3 protein: CASSLDRGEAFF
CDR3 DNA: TGCGCCAGCAGCCTAGACAGGGGTGAAGCTTTCTTT

clone size: few
J gene: TRBJ1-6
D gene: .
V gene: TRBV4-3
CDR3 length: 16
CDR3 protein: CASSYGGQGSDSPLHF
CDR3 DNA: TGCGCCAGCAGCTACGGTGGGCAGGGTTCGGATTCACCCCTCCACTTT

clone size: .
J gene: TRBJ1-3
D gene: TRBD1
V gene: TRBV7-3
CDR3 length: 16
CDR3 protein: CASSLNPQGAGNTIYF
CDR3 DNA: TGTGCCAGCAGCTTAAACCCACAGGGGGCTGGAAACACCATATATTTT

clone size: few
J gene: TRBJ1-5
D gene: TRBD1
V gene: TRBV6-6
CDR3 length: 16
CDR3 protein: CASSPAGTGGNQPQHF
CDR3 DNA: TGTGCCAGCAGTCCAGCCGGGACAGGGGGAAATCAGCCCCAGCATTTT

clone size: .
J gene: TRBJ2-1
D gene: .
V gene: TRBV7-3
CDR3 length: 14
CDR3 protein: CASSPSPLYNEQFF
CDR3 DNA: TGTGCCAGCAGCCCGTCCCCCCTCTACAATGAGCAGTTCTTC

clone size: .
J gene: TRBJ2-7
D gene: TRBD1
V gene: TRBV29-1
CDR3 length: 13
CDR3 protein: CSVGDRATYEQYF
CDR3 DNA: TGCAGCGTTGGGGACAGGGCAACCTACGAGCAGTACTTC

clone size: .
J gene: TRBJ1-2
D gene: TRBD1
V gene: TRBV2
CDR3 length: 16
CDR3 protein: CASSGQGNPINYGYTF
CDR3 DNA: TGTGCCAGCAGCGGACAGGGGAACCCGATCAACTATGGCTACACCTTC

clone size: .
J gene: TRBJ2-5
D gene: TRBD2
V gene: TRBV6-5
CDR3 length: 15
CDR3 protein: CASSYPSGGKETQYF
CDR3 DNA: TGTGCCAGCAGTTACCCTAGCGGGGGTAAAGAGACCCAGTACTTC